This T cell receptor beta chain comes out of a study of cytomegalovirus exposure and HLA in healthy donors. In the PCR, 60 Vbeta and 13 Jbeta primers were used. Here immunoSEQ multiplex PCR was the method, and the copy in TCRdb shows in-frame clones only, minus some. The table shows 110,000 to 150,000 clones, with 70% to 90% occurring only once. Study-level points and caveats: As was reported, the HLA-A and HLA-B alleles of most subjects were accurately predicted from TCR beta sequences. TCR beta V- and J-gene trimming, according to a later analysis, was linked to a missense DCLRE1C variant.

This clone has a single count. Its antigen is currently unknown. Trimming removed 8 bases at V and 2 bases at J, with 12 bases between. This CDR3 is built from 13 residues. Germline-derived CDR1 and CDR2 are MDHEN and SYDVKM. Material: PBMCs. The receptor was derived from a woman between 35 and 50 years old in good health and CMV-seropositive. J is TRBJ1-2 and V is TRBV28; a weak D match, TRBD1 (5 bases). Written as DNA, the CDR3 is TGTGCCAGCTCGGAGGGGCCAAACTATGGCTACACCTTC. This sequence encodes CASSEGPNYGYTF.